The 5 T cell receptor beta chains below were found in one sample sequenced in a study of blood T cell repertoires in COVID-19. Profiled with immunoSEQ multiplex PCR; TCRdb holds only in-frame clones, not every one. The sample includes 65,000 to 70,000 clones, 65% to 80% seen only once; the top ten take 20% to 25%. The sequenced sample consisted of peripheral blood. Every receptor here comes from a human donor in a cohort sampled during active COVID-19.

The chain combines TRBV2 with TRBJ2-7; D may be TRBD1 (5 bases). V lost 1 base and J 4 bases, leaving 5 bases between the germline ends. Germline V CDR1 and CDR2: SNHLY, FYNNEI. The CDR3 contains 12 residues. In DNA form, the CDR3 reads TGTGCCAGCAGTGAAGAGGGGTACGAGCAGTACTTC. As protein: CASSEEGYEQYF.

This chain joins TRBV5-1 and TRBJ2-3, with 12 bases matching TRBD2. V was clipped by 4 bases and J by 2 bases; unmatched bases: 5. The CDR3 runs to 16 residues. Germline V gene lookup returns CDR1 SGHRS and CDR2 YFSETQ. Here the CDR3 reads CASSPTSGGNTDTQYF. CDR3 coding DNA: TGCGCCAGCAGCCCGACTAGCGGGGGAAACACAGATACGCAGTATTTT.

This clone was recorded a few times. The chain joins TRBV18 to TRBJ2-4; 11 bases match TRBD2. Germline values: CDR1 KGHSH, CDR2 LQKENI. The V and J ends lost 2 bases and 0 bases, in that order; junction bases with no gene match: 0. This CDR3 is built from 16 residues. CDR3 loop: CASSPGLAGAKNIQYF. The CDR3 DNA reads TGTGCCAGCTCACCAGGACTAGCGGGAGCCAAAAACATTCAGTACTTC.

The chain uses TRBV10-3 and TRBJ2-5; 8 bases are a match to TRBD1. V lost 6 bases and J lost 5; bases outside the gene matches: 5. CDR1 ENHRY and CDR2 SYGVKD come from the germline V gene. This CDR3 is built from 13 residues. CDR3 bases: TGTGCCATCAGGCAGGGGGCGGATGAGACCCAGTACTTC. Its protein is CAIRQGADETQYF.

CDR3 in DNA: TGTGCCACGGGACAGTATTACGAGCAGTACTTC. Protein: CATGQYYEQYF. The chain combines TRBV10-3 with TRBJ2-7; TRBD1 agrees at 7 bases. The CDR3 has 11 amino acids. Looked up from germline, CDR1 is ENHRY and CDR2 is SYGVKD. The junction had 4 bases not matched to a gene; V was cut back by 10 bases and J by 4 bases.